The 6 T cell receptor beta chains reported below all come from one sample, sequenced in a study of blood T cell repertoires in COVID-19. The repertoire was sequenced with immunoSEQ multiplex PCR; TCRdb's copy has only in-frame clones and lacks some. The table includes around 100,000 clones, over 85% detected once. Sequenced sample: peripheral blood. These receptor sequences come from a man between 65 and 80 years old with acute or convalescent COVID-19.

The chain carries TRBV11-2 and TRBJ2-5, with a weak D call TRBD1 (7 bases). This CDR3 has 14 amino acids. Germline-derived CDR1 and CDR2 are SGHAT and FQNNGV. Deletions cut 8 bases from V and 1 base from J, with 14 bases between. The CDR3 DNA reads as TGTGCCAGCTCACCGCAGGGGGGCCAAGAGACCCAGTACTTC. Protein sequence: CASSPQGGQETQYF.

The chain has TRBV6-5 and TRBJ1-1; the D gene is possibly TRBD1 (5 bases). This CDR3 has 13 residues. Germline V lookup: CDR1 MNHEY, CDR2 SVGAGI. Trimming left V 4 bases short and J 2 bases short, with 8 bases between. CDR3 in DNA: TGTGCCAGCAGTTTAGGGGCCAACACTGAAGCTTTCTTT. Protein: CASSLGANTEAFF.

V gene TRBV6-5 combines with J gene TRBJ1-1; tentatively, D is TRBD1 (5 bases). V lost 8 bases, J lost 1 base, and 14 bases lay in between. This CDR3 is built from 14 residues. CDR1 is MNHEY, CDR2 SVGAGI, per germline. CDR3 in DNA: TGTGCCAGCGGGTTACAGGTTTCGAACACTGAAGCTTTCTTT. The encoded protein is CASGLQVSNTEAFF.

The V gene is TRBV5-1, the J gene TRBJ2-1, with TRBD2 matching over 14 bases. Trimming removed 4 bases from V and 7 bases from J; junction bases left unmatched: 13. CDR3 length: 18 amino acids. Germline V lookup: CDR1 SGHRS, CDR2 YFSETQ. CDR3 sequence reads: CASSPDGSRTSGRNEQFF. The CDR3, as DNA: TGCGCCAGCAGCCCGGACGGGAGTCGGACTAGCGGGAGGAATGAGCAGTTCTTC.

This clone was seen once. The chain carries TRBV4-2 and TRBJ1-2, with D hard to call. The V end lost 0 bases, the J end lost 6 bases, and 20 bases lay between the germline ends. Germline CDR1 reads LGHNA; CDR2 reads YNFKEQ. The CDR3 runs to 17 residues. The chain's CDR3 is CASSQDTTRQLAHGYTF. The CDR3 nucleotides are TGTGCCAGCAGCCAAGATACTACGCGTCAGCTCGCCCATGGCTACACCTTC.

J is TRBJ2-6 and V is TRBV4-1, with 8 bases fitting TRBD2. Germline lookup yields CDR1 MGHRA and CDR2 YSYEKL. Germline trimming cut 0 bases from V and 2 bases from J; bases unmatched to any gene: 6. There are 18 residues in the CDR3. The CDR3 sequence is CASSQEAAGATGANVLTF. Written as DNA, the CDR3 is TGCGCCAGCAGCCAAGAAGCAGCGGGGGCTACTGGGGCCAACGTCCTGACTTTC.